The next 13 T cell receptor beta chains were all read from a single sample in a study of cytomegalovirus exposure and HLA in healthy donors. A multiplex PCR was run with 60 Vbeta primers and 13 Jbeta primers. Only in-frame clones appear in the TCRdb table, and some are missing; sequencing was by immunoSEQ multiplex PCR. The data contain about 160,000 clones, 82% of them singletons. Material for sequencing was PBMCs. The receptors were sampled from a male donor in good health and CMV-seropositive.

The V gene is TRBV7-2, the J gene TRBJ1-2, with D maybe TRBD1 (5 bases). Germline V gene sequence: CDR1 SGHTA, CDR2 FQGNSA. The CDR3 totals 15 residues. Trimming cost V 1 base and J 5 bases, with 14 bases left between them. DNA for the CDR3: TGTGCCAGCAGCTTAGAGGGGAGGAAGGGGTATGGCTACACCTTC. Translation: CASSLEGRKGYGYTF.

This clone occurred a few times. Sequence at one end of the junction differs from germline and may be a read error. The CDR3 protein is CASPPGHWLAKNSQYF. The CDR3 DNA follows: TGCGCCAGCCCTCCGGGACACTGGCTAGCCAAAAACAGTCAGTACTTC. V gene TRBV23-1 combines with J gene TRBJ2-4; weak D call: TRBD1 (6 bases). TRBV23-1 carries the ORF label, with uncertain function. CDR3 length equals 16 residues.

CDR3 loop: CASSPLTTDTQYF. In DNA form, the CDR3 reads TGTGCCAGCAGCCCCCTAACCACAGATACGCAGTATTTT. The V and J genes are TRBV7-6 and TRBJ2-3, with D unresolved. The V end was cut by 5 bases, the J end by 2 bases, with 8 bases between. The CDR3 spans 13 residues. CDR1 and CDR2 from the germline V gene are SGHVS and FNYEAQ.

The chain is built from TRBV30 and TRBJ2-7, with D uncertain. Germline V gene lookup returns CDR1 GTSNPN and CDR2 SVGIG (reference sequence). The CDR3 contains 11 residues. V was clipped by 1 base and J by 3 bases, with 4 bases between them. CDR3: CAWSGDYEQYF. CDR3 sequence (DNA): TGTGCCTGGAGTGGAGACTACGAGCAGTACTTC.

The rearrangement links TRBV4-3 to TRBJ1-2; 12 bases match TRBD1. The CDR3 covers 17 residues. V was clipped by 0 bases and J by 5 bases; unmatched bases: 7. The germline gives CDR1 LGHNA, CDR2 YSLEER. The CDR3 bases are TGCGCCAGCAGCCAAGAGGGGGCGGGACAGGGGGCTTATGGCTACACCTTC. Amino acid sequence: CASSQEGAGQGAYGYTF.

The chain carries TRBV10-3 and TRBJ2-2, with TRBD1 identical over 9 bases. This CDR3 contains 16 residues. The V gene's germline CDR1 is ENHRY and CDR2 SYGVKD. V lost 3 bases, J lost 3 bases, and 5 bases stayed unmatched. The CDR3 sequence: CAISDGTGKHTGELFF. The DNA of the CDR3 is TGTGCCATCAGTGACGGGACAGGGAAACACACCGGGGAGCTGTTTTTT.

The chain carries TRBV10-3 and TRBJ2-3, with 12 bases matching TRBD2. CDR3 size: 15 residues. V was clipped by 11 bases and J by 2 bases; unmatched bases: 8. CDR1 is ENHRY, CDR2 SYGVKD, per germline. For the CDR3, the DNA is TGTGCCTCCGGGCCTAGCGGGAGGGCCACAGATACGCAGTATTTT. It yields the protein CASGPSGRATDTQYF.

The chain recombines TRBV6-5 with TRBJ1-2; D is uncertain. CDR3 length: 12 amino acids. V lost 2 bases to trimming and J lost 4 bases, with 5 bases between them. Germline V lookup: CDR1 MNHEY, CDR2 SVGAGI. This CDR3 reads CASSYPSYGYTF. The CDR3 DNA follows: TGTGCCAGCAGTTACCCCTCCTATGGCTACACCTTC.

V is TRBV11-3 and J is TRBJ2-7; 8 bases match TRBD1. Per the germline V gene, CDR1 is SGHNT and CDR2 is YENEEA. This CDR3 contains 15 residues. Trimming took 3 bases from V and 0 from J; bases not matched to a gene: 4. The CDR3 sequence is CASSLRTGPSYEQYF. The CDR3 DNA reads TGTGCCAGCAGCTTGCGGACAGGGCCCTCCTACGAGCAGTACTTC.

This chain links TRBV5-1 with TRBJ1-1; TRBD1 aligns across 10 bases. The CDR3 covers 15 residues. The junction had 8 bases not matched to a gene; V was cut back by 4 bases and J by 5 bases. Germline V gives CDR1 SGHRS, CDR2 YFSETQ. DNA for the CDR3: TGCGCCAGCAGCCTCTCTGGACAGGGGGGGACTGAAGCTTTCTTT. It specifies CASSLSGQGGTEAFF. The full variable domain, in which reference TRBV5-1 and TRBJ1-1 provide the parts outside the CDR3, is KAGVTQTPRYLIKTRGQQVTLSCSPISGHRSVSWYQQTPGQGLQFLFEYFSETQRNKGNFPGRFSGRQFSNSRSEMNVSTLELGDSALYLCASSLSGQGGTEAFFGQGTRLTVV.

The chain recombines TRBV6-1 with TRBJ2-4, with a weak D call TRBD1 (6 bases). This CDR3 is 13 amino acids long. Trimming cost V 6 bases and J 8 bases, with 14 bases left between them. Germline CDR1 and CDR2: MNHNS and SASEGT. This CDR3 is CASSQGSRDIQYF. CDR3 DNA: TGTGCCAGCAGCCAGGGGAGTCGAGACATTCAGTACTTC.

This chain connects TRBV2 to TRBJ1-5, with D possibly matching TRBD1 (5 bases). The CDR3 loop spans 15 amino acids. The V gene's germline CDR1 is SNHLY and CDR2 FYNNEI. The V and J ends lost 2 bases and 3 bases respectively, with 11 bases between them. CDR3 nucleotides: TGTGCCAGCAGTGAACGGGAGGGGAACAATCAGCCCCAGCATTTT. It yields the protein CASSEREGNNQPQHF. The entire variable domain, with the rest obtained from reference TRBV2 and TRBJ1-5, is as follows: EPEVTQTPSHQVTQMGQEVILRCVPISNHLYFYWYRQILGQKVEFLVSFYNNEISEKSEIFDDQFSVERPDGSNFTLKIRSTKLEDSAMYFCASSEREGNNQPQHFGDGTRLSIL.

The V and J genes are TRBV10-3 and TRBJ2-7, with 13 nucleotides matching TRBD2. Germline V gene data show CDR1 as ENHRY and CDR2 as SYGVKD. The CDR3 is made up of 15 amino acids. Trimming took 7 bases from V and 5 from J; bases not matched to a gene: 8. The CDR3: CAITPLAGGPDEQYF. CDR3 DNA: TGTGCCATCACCCCACTAGCGGGAGGGCCGGACGAGCAGTACTTC.